Listed below are T cell receptor beta chains from one sample, sequenced in a study of vaccination effects on CD4 cells after COVID-19. Produced via immunoSEQ multiplex PCR; TCRdb's table is partial and in-frame only. The sample carries around 40,000 clones, around 70% recorded once. These TCRs are of unknown antigen specificity. The sequences come from CD4+ T cells from PBMCs cultured with a peptide pool, collected before COVID-19 vaccination. Receptors originate from a human donor who had a prior SARS-CoV-2 infection. Both conserved end residues are trimmed from each CDR3.

v_gene: TRBV6-5
len: 13
j_gene: TRBJ2-3
CDR3aa: ASRRTSGSTDTQY

v_gene: TRBV11-2
len: 12
j_gene: TRBJ1-1
CDR3aa: ASSLSGHLLEAF

v_gene: TRBV4-2
len: 11
j_gene: TRBJ1-2
CDR3aa: ASSQDLDSPHT

v_gene: TRBV5-4
len: 14
j_gene: TRBJ2-3
CDR3aa: ASSLGQGVLTDTQY

v_gene: TRBV19
len: 15
j_gene: TRBJ1-5
CDR3aa: ASSTNWGRLSNQPQH

v_gene: TRBV3-1/TRBV3-2
len: 15
j_gene: TRBJ2-1
CDR3aa: ASSQHRLAGPKNEQF

v_gene: TRBV19
len: 13
j_gene: TRBJ1-3
CDR3aa: ASATEQGSGNTIY

v_gene: TRBV4-2
len: 15
j_gene: TRBJ2-1
CDR3aa: ASSQGDSGLTYNEQF

v_gene: TRBV5-1
len: 14
j_gene: TRBJ2-5
CDR3aa: ASGYRDRGTSETQY

v_gene: TRBV12-5
len: 10
j_gene: TRBJ2-5
CDR3aa: ASRSDQETQY

v_gene: TRBV5-1
len: 14
j_gene: TRBJ2-2
CDR3aa: ASSGGGRANTGELF

v_gene: TRBV7-9
len: 12
j_gene: TRBJ1-4
CDR3aa: ASSLYATNEKLF

v_gene: TRBV3-1/TRBV3-2
len: 13
j_gene: TRBJ2-3
CDR3aa: ASSHGVRGTDTQY

v_gene: TRBV7-2
len: 9
j_gene: TRBJ2-3
CDR3aa: ASSLTGPQY

v_gene: TRBV27
len: 15
j_gene: TRBJ2-3
CDR3aa: ASSLQGRGGSTDTQY

v_gene: TRBV29-1
len: 10
j_gene: TRBJ2-5
CDR3aa: SVLGQEETQY

v_gene: TRBV11-3
len: 12
j_gene: TRBJ2-5
CDR3aa: AMTGRFEQETQY

v_gene: TRBV6-5
len: 12
j_gene: TRBJ1-1
CDR3aa: ASSYSGIGAEAF

v_gene: TRBV5-1
len: 12
j_gene: TRBJ2-7
CDR3aa: ASSLQGASYEQY

v_gene: TRBV19
len: 12
j_gene: TRBJ2-7
CDR3aa: ASSIDRTSYEQY

v_gene: TRBV5-1
len: 15
j_gene: TRBJ2-7
CDR3aa: ASSLVPQAVSSYEQY

v_gene: TRBV5-1
len: 15
j_gene: TRBJ2-5
CDR3aa: ASSFQPTSGNQETQY